These 8 T cell receptor beta chains were all obtained from the same sample, sequenced in a study of blood T cell repertoires in COVID-19. Generated by immunoSEQ multiplex PCR, the TCRdb table keeps only in-frame clones and is missing some. Of 150,000 to 200,000 clones in the sample, about 81% were seen once. The sample comprised peripheral blood. The receptors come from a woman at least 80 years old with COVID-19, enrolled during active disease.

This clone was detected once. This chain connects TRBV4-1 to TRBJ2-3; 9 bases agree with TRBD2. J lost 3 bases, V lost 0 bases, and 7 bases had no gene match. The germline V gene encodes CDR1 MGHRA and CDR2 YSYEKL. The CDR3 covers 17 residues. The CDR3 nucleotides are TGCGCCAGCAGCCAAGATCTTAGCGGGAGAGGTACAGATACGCAGTATTTT. This codes for CASSQDLSGRGTDTQYF.

The chain uses TRBV2 and TRBJ2-5, with 12 positions matching TRBD1. Looked up from germline, CDR1 is SNHLY and CDR2 is FYNNEI. CDR3 length equals 16 residues. With V trimmed by 6 bases and J by 4 bases, 9 bases remained unmatched. CDR3 DNA sequence: TGTGCCAGCAGCTCCTCCGGGACAGGGGGCCGAGAGACCCAGTACTTC. Translating it yields CASSSSGTGGRETQYF.

The rearrangement links TRBV6-1 to TRBJ2-2, with TRBD1 matching 8 bases. Germline assignment: CDR1 MNHNS and CDR2 SASEGT. The junction had 16 bases not matched to a gene; V was cut back by 4 bases and J by 0 bases. The CDR3 consists of 20 residues. The CDR3, as DNA: TGTGCCAGCAGTGGAGACGGACAGGGCCGTCTCCCCGCGAACACCGGGGAGCTGTTTTTT. Encoded protein: CASSGDGQGRLPANTGELFF.

This rearrangement joins TRBV7-6 to TRBJ2-7, with 9 bases matching TRBD1. The germline CDR1 and CDR2 sequences are SGHVS and FNYEAQ. Germline trimming cut 1 base from V and 7 bases from J; bases unmatched to any gene: 8. This CDR3 region has 15 residues. The CDR3 protein is CASSLEQGAFIEQYF. For the CDR3, the DNA is TGTGCCAGCAGCTTAGAACAGGGGGCGTTTATAGAGCAGTACTTC.

The chain employs TRBV20-1 and TRBJ1-2, with TRBD1 as a possible D gene (5 bases). CDR1 is DFQATT, CDR2 SNEGSKA, per germline (reference sequence). V was clipped by 3 bases and J by 8 bases, with 16 bases between them. The CDR3 extends over 13 amino acids. In DNA form, the CDR3 reads TGCAGTGCTAGTGCTGGGGCGCCCGTAGGCTACACCTTC. Its translation is CSASAGAPVGYTF.

The chain couples TRBV11-2 to TRBJ2-7, with TRBD1 as a possible D gene (6 bases). The CDR3 extends over 15 amino acids. V dropped 5 bases and J dropped 2 bases, with 16 bases sitting between them. Germline V gene data show CDR1 as SGHAT and CDR2 as FQNNGV. CDR3 nucleotide sequence: TGTGCCAGCAGCCCCGGGACATGGGCAACCTACGAGCAGTACTTC. Protein: CASSPGTWATYEQYF.

Concerning this clone itself: The germline gene is not matched at one end of the junction; a read error may be the cause. V and J are TRBV19 and TRBJ2-7; 8 bases match TRBD2. The CDR3 covers 14 residues. Germline assignment: CDR1 LNHDA and CDR2 SQIVND (reference sequence). The CDR3 bases are TGTGCCAGTAGTATAGTCCCCGGGAGGGCAGTCCTTCTCTTC. Translation gives CASSIVPGRAVLLF.

The V gene is TRBV2, the J gene TRBJ2-1, with 7 bases identical to TRBD1. Trimming removed 4 bases from V and 5 bases from J; junction bases left unmatched: 2. In germline, CDR1 is SNHLY, CDR2 FYNNEI. The CDR3 extends over 13 amino acids. This chain's CDR3 is CASSVDRDNEQFF. DNA for the CDR3: TGTGCCAGCAGTGTAGACAGGGACAATGAGCAGTTCTTC.